A single sample gave rise to the 10 T cell receptor beta chains below, sequenced in a study of shared clonotypes between healthy human individuals. Some clones are missing from TCRdb's copy, which holds only in-frame ones; the method was immunoSEQ multiplex PCR. The sample includes about 700,000 clones, 92% of them seen just once. The naive CD8 subset, CD45RO-negative cells positively selected for CCR7, excluded terminally differentiated effector memory CD45RA+ cells. The sample comprised naive CD8+ T cells sorted from blood. The receptor set was obtained from a man aged 30 to 39 in good health.

V is TRBV29-1 and J is TRBJ1-1; the match to TRBD1 covers 7 bases. The V gene end was trimmed by 8 bases and the J gene end by 2 bases; junction bases not matched to a gene: 8. Germline-derived CDR1 and CDR2 are SQVTM and ANQGSEA. The CDR3 is 13 residues long. In DNA, the CDR3 is TGCAGCTCTACAGGGGACCTTAACACTGAAGCTTTCTTT. The encoded protein is CSSTGDLNTEAFF.

Here the CDR3 DNA reads TGCAGCGTTGAAGCCGACAGGAGCTCCTACAATGAGCAGTTCTTC. It is translated as CSVEADRSSYNEQFF. The chain couples TRBV29-1 to TRBJ2-1; D may be TRBD1 (6 bases). There are 15 residues in the CDR3. Per germline, CDR1 SQVTM and CDR2 ANQGSEA. V gave up 1 base and J gave up 0 bases, with 10 bases separating them.

The CDR3: CASSPAGTGGRTEAFF. The CDR3 DNA reads TGTGCCAGCAGCCCAGCGGGGACAGGGGGCAGGACTGAAGCTTTCTTT. The V call is TRBV13, the J call TRBJ1-1, with TRBD1 matching over 12 bases. With 5 bases clipped from V and 5 bases from J, the junction kept 9 bases outside the gene matches. The CDR3 is made up of 16 amino acids. Germline CDR1 reads PRHDT; CDR2 reads FYEKMQ (reference sequence). The full variable domain, its missing parts supplied by reference TRBV13 and TRBJ1-1, is AAGVIQSPRHLIKEKRETATLKCYPIPRHDTVYWYQQGPGQDPQFLISFYEKMQSDKGSIPDRFSAQQFSDYHSELNMSSLELGDSALYFCASSPAGTGGRTEAFFGQGTRLTVV.

The count of this clone is one. The rearrangement uses TRBV25-1 and TRBJ2-1; TRBD1 agrees at 11 bases. CDR3 length: 13 residues. Trimming removed 5 bases from V and 9 bases from J; junction bases left unmatched: 3. Per germline, CDR1 MGHDK and CDR2 SYGVNS. CDR3 protein: CASSFGQGAEQFF. The DNA for the CDR3 is TGTGCCAGCAGTTTTGGACAGGGGGCTGAGCAGTTCTTC.

This chain links TRBV6-5 with TRBJ1-1; no reliable D call. This CDR3 is built from 13 residues. Trimming stripped 2 bases from V and 5 bases from J, with 9 bases between. Germline CDR1 MNHEY, CDR2 SVGAGI. The DNA of the CDR3 is TGTGCCAGCAGTTACGCGGACGGTACTGAAGCTTTCTTT. Its translation is CASSYADGTEAFF.

The rearrangement uses TRBV9 and TRBJ2-1; 9 bases map to TRBD1. CDR1 is SGDLS and CDR2 is YYNGEE in the germline V gene. After removal of 4 bases from V and 4 bases from J, the junction contained 9 bases not matched to a gene. The CDR3 is 16 amino acids. CDR3 loop: CASSPRTGADYNEQFF. For the CDR3, the DNA is TGTGCCAGCAGCCCCCGGACAGGGGCTGATTACAATGAGCAGTTCTTC.

This rearrangement joins TRBV4-3 to TRBJ2-7; possibly TRBD1 for D (6 bases). Trimming removed 0 bases at V and 1 base at J, with 13 bases between. The CDR3 sequence is 16 residues long. Germline lookup yields CDR1 LGHNA and CDR2 YSLEER. The CDR3 bases are TGCGCCAGCAGCCAAGATGGGGGCACGAGTTCCTACGAGCAGTACTTC. Its translation is CASSQDGGTSSYEQYF.

The rearrangement uses TRBV4-2 and TRBJ2-4; 8 nucleotides agree with TRBD2. Trimming at V came to 1 base and at J to 6 bases, leaving 5 bases not matched to a gene. Germline lookup yields CDR1 LGHNA and CDR2 YNFKEQ. CDR3 length equals 15 residues. The CDR3 DNA reads as TGTGCCAGCAGCCAAGGGCGGGAGGTTGGAAACATTCAGTACTTC. Its protein product is CASSQGREVGNIQYF.

The chain carries TRBV16 and TRBJ2-7, with D possibly being TRBD2 (5 bases). CDR3 length: 18 residues. CDR1 and CDR2 (germline): KGHSY, FQNENV. V lost 1 base and J 3 bases, leaving 22 bases between the germline ends. CDR3 in amino acids: CASSQLGVTGIGLYEQYF. For the CDR3, the DNA is TGTGCCAGCAGCCAATTAGGCGTAACGGGGATTGGACTCTACGAGCAGTACTTC.

The chain uses TRBV7-9 and TRBJ1-4, with 8 bases that match TRBD1. The germline gives CDR1 SEHNR, CDR2 FQNEAQ (reference sequence). J was trimmed by 8 bases and V by 5 bases; bases with no gene match: 13. The CDR3 has 16 residues. CDR3 sequence (DNA): TGTGCCAGCAGCCCCCCTCCGGGACAGGAGGAAGAAAAACTGTTTTTT. It yields the protein CASSPPPGQEEEKLFF.